A selection of T cell receptor beta chains follows, all from one sample in a study of identical twins. TCRdb re-analysed the 5' RACE reads in MiXCR, keeping a single row per CDR3 protein. The profile shows about 240,000 distinct CDR3 sequences, approximately 6.8% of them singletons. These same data were also listed under a study on yellow fever vaccine responses in identical twins.

The sequencing input was CD8+ T cells sorted from blood. The receptor source for this set is a woman aged 18-29 years in good health. CDR3s include the opening cysteine and the closing phenylalanine or tryptophan. A D gene is named only where the DNA matches it firmly. The size of a clone is reported for some rows only, either as once, few or many, or as a class for expanded clones.

d_gene: TRBD1
j_gene: TRBJ1-1
v_gene: TRBV4-1
abundance: many
CDR3aa: CASSRTKTGVTEAFF
CDR3nt: TGCGCCAGCAGCCGCACAAAAACAGGGGTCACTGAAGCTTTCTTT

d_gene: .
j_gene: TRBJ2-2
v_gene: TRBV6-1
abundance: few
CDR3aa: CASSQTHRAGELFF
CDR3nt: TGTGCCAGCAGTCAGACCCACAGGGCCGGGGAGCTGTTTTTT

d_gene: .
j_gene: TRBJ2-7
v_gene: TRBV15
abundance: .
CDR3aa: CATSRESGGRGSYEQYF
CDR3nt: TGTGCCACCAGCAGAGAATCCGGGGGCAGGGGATCCTACGAGCAGTACTTC

d_gene: .
j_gene: TRBJ1-2
v_gene: TRBV12-3/TRBV12-4
abundance: .
CDR3aa: CASSLSGQIYGYTF
CDR3nt: TGTGCCAGCAGTTTATCTGGACAGATCTATGGCTACACCTTC

d_gene: .
j_gene: TRBJ2-1
v_gene: TRBV3-1
abundance: many
CDR3aa: CASSPPGGGNEQFF
CDR3nt: TGTGCCAGCAGCCCACCGGGGGGCGGGAATGAGCAGTTCTTC

d_gene: .
j_gene: TRBJ2-3
v_gene: TRBV6-2/TRBV6-3
abundance: many
CDR3aa: CASSGWTGPSSTDTQYF
CDR3nt: TGTGCCAGCAGTGGCTGGACTGGCCCCTCTAGCACAGATACGCAGTATTTT

d_gene: TRBD2
j_gene: TRBJ2-7
v_gene: TRBV7-9
abundance: .
CDR3aa: CASSLAGERPYEQYF
CDR3nt: TGTGCCAGCAGCCTAGCGGGAGAGAGGCCCTACGAGCAGTACTTC

d_gene: .
j_gene: TRBJ1-3
v_gene: TRBV11-1
abundance: once
CDR3aa: CASSPSQFTSGNTIYF
CDR3nt: TGTGCCAGCAGCCCCTCACAGTTTACCTCTGGAAACACCATATATTTT

d_gene: TRBD1
j_gene: TRBJ1-4
v_gene: TRBV4-1
abundance: .
CDR3aa: CASSQGTGGGKKLFF
CDR3nt: TGCGCCAGCAGCCAGGGGACAGGGGGAGGTAAAAAACTGTTTTTT

d_gene: TRBD2
j_gene: TRBJ2-3
v_gene: TRBV20-1
abundance: few
CDR3aa: CCARAYRLAEITDTQYF
CDR3nt: TGCTGCGCTAGAGCGTATAGACTAGCGGAGATCACAGATACGCAGTATTTT

d_gene: TRBD2
j_gene: TRBJ2-7
v_gene: TRBV9
abundance: .
CDR3aa: CASSPRSASGSYEQYF
CDR3nt: TGTGCCAGCAGCCCAAGGTCGGCTAGCGGGAGCTACGAGCAGTACTTC

d_gene: .
j_gene: TRBJ2-1
v_gene: TRBV3-1
abundance: many
CDR3aa: CASSQDLVGLGGGEQFF
CDR3nt: TGTGCCAGCAGCCAAGATCTCGTAGGACTAGGAGGGGGTGAGCAGTTCTTC

d_gene: TRBD1
j_gene: TRBJ2-1
v_gene: TRBV6-5
abundance: few
CDR3aa: CASSYGGQGANEQFF
CDR3nt: TGTGCCAGCAGTTACGGGGGACAGGGGGCGAATGAGCAGTTCTTC

d_gene: .
j_gene: TRBJ2-1
v_gene: TRBV10-3
abundance: .
CDR3aa: CAITPESDNEQFF
CDR3nt: TGTGCCATCACCCCGGAGTCGGACAATGAGCAGTTCTTC

d_gene: TRBD2
j_gene: TRBJ2-5
v_gene: TRBV7-8
abundance: .
CDR3aa: CASSLEPGLHQETQYF
CDR3nt: TGTGCCAGCAGCTTAGAACCGGGACTACATCAAGAGACCCAGTACTTC

d_gene: TRBD2
j_gene: TRBJ2-2
v_gene: TRBV6-1
abundance: once
CDR3aa: CASSESGGESGELFF
CDR3nt: TGTGCCAGCAGTGAAAGCGGGGGGGAGTCCGGGGAGCTGTTTTTT

d_gene: .
j_gene: TRBJ1-2
v_gene: TRBV4-1
abundance: many
CDR3aa: CASSQQGVGYGYTF
CDR3nt: TGCGCCAGCAGCCAACAGGGTGTCGGATATGGCTACACCTTC

d_gene: TRBD2
j_gene: TRBJ2-3
v_gene: TRBV6-1
abundance: many
CDR3aa: CASSDDGLAGPTQYF
CDR3nt: TGTGCCAGCAGTGACGACGGACTAGCGGGACCTACGCAGTATTTT

d_gene: TRBD2
j_gene: TRBJ2-1
v_gene: TRBV29-1
abundance: many
CDR3aa: CSVAGSGNYNEQFF
CDR3nt: TGCAGCGTTGCAGGTAGCGGGAATTACAATGAGCAGTTCTTC

d_gene: .
j_gene: TRBJ2-1
v_gene: TRBV13
abundance: many
CDR3aa: CASRGWGLDEWEQFF
CDR3nt: TGTGCCAGCAGGGGTTGGGGGCTCGATGAATGGGAGCAGTTCTTC

d_gene: .
j_gene: TRBJ1-6
v_gene: TRBV2
abundance: many
CDR3aa: CASSEPGLGSPLHF
CDR3nt: TGTGCCAGCAGTGAACCGGGACTTGGTTCACCCCTCCACTTT

d_gene: .
j_gene: TRBJ1-1
v_gene: TRBV5-1
abundance: many
CDR3aa: CASSLDSLNTEAFF
CDR3nt: TGCGCCAGCAGCTTGGACAGTCTGAACACTGAAGCTTTCTTT

d_gene: .
j_gene: TRBJ2-3
v_gene: TRBV12-3/TRBV12-4
abundance: .
CDR3aa: CASSPDTSTDTQYF
CDR3nt: TGTGCCAGCAGCCCTGACACTAGCACAGATACGCAGTATTTT

d_gene: .
j_gene: TRBJ1-6
v_gene: TRBV13
abundance: once
CDR3aa: CASSLGAAGNSPLHF
CDR3nt: TGTGCCAGCAGCCTAGGGGCGGCGGGTAATTCACCCCTCCACTTT

d_gene: .
j_gene: TRBJ1-4
v_gene: TRBV14
abundance: .
CDR3aa: CASSQYLGIPNEKLFF
CDR3nt: TGTGCCAGCAGCCAGTACCTCGGGATACCTAATGAAAAACTGTTTTTT

d_gene: .
j_gene: TRBJ2-1
v_gene: TRBV6-5
abundance: few
CDR3aa: CASSYGESSYNEQFF
CDR3nt: TGTGCCAGCAGTTACGGGGAAAGCTCCTACAATGAGCAGTTCTTC

d_gene: TRBD2
j_gene: TRBJ2-2
v_gene: TRBV7-6
abundance: few
CDR3aa: CASSHSGSDTGELFF
CDR3nt: TGTGCCAGCAGCCACAGCGGGAGCGACACCGGGGAGCTGTTTTTT

d_gene: TRBD2
j_gene: TRBJ2-7
v_gene: TRBV5-1
abundance: few
CDR3aa: CASSFQLAGSYEQYF
CDR3nt: TGCGCCAGCAGCTTTCAGTTAGCGGGTAGCTACGAGCAGTACTTC

d_gene: TRBD1
j_gene: TRBJ2-1
v_gene: TRBV7-6
abundance: few
CDR3aa: CASSLRQGAINEQFF
CDR3nt: TGTGCCAGCAGCCTGAGACAGGGGGCGATTAATGAGCAGTTCTTC

d_gene: TRBD1
j_gene: TRBJ1-1
v_gene: TRBV27
abundance: few
CDR3aa: CASSFRGRGRGTEAFF
CDR3nt: TGTGCCAGCAGTTTTAGGGGAAGGGGGCGGGGAACTGAAGCTTTCTTT